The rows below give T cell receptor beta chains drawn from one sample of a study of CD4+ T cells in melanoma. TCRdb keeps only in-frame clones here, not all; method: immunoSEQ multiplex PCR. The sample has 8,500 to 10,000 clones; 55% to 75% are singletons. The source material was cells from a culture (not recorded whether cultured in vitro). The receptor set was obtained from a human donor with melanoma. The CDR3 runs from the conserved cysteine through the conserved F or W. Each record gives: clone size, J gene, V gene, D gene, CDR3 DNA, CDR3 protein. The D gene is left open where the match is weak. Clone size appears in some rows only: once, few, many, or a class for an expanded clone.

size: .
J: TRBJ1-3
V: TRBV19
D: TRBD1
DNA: TGTGCCAGTACCTCCATCAGGGGGGCTGGAAACACCATATATTTT
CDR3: CASTSIRGAGNTIYF

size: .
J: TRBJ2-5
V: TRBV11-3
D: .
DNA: TGTGCCAGCAGCCCGACAGATCAAGAGACCCAGTACTTC
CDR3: CASSPTDQETQYF

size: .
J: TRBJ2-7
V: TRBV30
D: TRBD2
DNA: TGTGCCTGGGGCTGGGGGCTAGCGGGGCGGTACGAGCAGTACTTC
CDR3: CAWGWGLAGRYEQYF

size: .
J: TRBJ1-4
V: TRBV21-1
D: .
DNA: TGTGCCAGCAGCAAAGAACAGGGGGTTACGAATGAAAAACTGTTTTTT
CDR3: CASSKEQGVTNEKLFF

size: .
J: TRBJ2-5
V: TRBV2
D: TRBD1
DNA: TGTGCCAGCAGTTGGGACAGGGATCAAGAGACCCAGTACTTC
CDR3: CASSWDRDQETQYF

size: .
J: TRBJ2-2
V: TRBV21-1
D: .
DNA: TGTGCCAGCGGACAGGGGGCCCCCACCGGGGAGCTGTTTTTT
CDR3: CASGQGAPTGELFF

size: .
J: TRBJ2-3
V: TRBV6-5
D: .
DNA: TGTGCCAGCAGCCTCACTAGCACAGATACGCAGTATTTT
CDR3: CASSLTSTDTQYF

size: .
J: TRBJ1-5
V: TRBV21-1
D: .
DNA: TGTGCCAGCAGCAACCCCGGTCAGGCCAATCAGCCCCAGCATTTT
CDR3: CASSNPGQANQPQHF

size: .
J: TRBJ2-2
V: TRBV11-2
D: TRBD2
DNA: TGTGCCAGCACCCAACGCGGAGGCGGGGGGGTCCAGGGCGGGGAGCTGTTTTTT
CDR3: CASTQRGGGGVQGGELFF

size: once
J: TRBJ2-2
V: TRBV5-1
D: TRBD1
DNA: TGCGCCAGCAGCTGGACAGGGCTGAACACCGGGGAGCTGTTTTTT
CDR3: CASSWTGLNTGELFF

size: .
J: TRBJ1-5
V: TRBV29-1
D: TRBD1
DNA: TGCAGCGTTGTAGAAGGGGGCCGGGGCAATCAGCCCCAGCATTTT
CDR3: CSVVEGGRGNQPQHF

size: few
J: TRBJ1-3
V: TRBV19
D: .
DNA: TGTGCCAGTAGTACCGGAAGCTCTGGAAACACCATATATTTT
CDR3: CASSTGSSGNTIYF

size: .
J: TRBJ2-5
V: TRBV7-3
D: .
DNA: TGTGCCAGCAGCAGGTCCCCGCAAGAGACCCAGTACTTC
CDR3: CASSRSPQETQYF

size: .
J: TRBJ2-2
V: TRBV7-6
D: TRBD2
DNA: TGTGCCAGCAGCTCGACGGGGGGGCAAATCACCGGGGAGCTGTTTTTT
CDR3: CASSSTGGQITGELFF

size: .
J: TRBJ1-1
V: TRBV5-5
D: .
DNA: TGTGCCAGCAGCTTAAGGGACCCCGAGGGAGCTTTCTTT
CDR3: CASSLRDPEGAFF

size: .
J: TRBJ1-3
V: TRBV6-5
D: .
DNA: TGTGCCAGCATCGAATGGGGCCTTCGGGGAAACACCATATATTTT
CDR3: CASIEWGLRGNTIYF

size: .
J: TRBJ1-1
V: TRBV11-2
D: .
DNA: TGTGCCAGCACCCTCAGCTTGATGAGGGTAGCTTTCTTT
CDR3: CASTLSLMRVAFF

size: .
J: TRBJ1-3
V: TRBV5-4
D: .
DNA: TGTGCCAGCAGCTTGCAAGGGGGGAGCGGAAACACCATATATTTT
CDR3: CASSLQGGSGNTIYF